Listed here is a single T cell receptor (beta chain). Its antigen remains unknown. Sequenced by immunoSEQ multiplex PCR; TCRdb stores in-frame clones only, minus some. The sample consists of fewer than 85,000 clones, around 95% of them appearing once. The data are from a study of siplizumab effects on memory and regulatory T cells. Overall study findings and caveats: The study found naive T cells seemingly more diverse than memory cells and seemingly major alloresponse contributors.

The CDR3 is 13 amino acids. Germline CDR1 SGHTA, CDR2 FQGTGA. Deletions cut 2 bases from V and 6 bases from J, with 11 bases between. This TCR was sampled from a human donor in good health. The sample comprised CD8+ T cells sorted from blood. The chain joins TRBV7-3 to TRBJ2-7; the D gene is possibly TRBD1 (5 bases). The CDR3 coding sequence is TGTGCCAGCAGCTTAGGCCCAGGGCCCGAGCAGTACTTC. Translation gives CASSLGPGPEQYF.